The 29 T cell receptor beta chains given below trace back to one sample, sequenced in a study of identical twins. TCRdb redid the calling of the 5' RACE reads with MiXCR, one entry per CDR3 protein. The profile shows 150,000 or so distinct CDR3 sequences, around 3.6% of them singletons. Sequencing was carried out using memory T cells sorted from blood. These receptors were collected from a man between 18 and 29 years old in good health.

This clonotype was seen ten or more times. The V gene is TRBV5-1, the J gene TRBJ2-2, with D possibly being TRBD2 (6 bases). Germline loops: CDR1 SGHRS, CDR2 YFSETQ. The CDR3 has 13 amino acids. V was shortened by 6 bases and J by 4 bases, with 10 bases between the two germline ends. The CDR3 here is CASTGVFTGELFF. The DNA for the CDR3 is TGCGCCAGCACGGGGGTATTCACCGGGGAGCTGTTTTTT.

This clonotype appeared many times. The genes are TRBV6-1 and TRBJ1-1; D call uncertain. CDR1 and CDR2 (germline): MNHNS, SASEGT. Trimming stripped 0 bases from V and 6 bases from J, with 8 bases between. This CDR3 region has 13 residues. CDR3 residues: CASSEALGPEAFF. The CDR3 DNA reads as TGTGCCAGCAGTGAAGCGTTAGGGCCTGAAGCTTTCTTT.

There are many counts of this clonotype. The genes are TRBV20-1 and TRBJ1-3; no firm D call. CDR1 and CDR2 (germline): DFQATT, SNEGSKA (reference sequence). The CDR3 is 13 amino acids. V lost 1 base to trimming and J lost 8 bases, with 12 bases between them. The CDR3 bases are TGCAGTGCTAGAGGCCAGGACTTGGACACCATATATTTT. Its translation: CSARGQDLDTIYF.

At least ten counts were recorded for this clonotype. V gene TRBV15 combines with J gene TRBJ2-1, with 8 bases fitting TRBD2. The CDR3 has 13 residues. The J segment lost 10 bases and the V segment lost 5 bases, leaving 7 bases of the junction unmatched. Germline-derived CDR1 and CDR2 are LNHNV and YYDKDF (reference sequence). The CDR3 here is CATSSGGGREQFF. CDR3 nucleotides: TGTGCCACCAGCTCTGGGGGCGGGAGGGAGCAGTTCTTC.

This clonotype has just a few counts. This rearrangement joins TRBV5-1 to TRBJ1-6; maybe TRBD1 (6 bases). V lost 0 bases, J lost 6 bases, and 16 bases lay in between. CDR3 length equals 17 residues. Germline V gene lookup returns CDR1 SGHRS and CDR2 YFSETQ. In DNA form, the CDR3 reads TGCGCCAGCAGCTTGGGGAGAACGGACAGACCTAATTCACCCCTCCACTTT. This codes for CASSLGRTDRPNSPLHF.

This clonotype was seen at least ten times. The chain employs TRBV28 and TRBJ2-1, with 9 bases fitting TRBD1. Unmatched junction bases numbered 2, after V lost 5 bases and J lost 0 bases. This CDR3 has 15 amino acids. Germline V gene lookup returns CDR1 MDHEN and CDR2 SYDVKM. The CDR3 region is CASSKGQGSYNEQFF. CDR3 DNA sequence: TGTGCCAGCAGTAAGGGACAGGGCTCCTACAATGAGCAGTTCTTC.

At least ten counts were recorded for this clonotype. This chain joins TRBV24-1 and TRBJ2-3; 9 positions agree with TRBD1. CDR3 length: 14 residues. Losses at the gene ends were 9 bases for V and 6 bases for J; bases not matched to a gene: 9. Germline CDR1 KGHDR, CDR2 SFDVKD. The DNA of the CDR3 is TGTGCCACCGGCGGGGACAGGGTATCGGATACGCAGTATTTT. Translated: CATGGDRVSDTQYF.

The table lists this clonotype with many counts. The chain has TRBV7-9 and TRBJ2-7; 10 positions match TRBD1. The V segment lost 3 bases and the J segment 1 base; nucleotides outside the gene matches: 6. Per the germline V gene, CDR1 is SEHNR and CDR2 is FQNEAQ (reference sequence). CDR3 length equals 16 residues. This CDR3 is CASSFVGGQGSYEQYF. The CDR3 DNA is TGTGCCAGCAGCTTCGTGGGGGGACAGGGGTCCTACGAGCAGTACTTC.

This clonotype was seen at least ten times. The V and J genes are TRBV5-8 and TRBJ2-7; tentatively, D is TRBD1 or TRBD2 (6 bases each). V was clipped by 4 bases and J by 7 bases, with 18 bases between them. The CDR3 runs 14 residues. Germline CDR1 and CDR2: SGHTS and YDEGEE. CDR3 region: CASSRGGGLSEQYF. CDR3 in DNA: TGTGCCAGCAGCCGAGGAGGGGGTTTGAGTGAGCAGTACTTC.

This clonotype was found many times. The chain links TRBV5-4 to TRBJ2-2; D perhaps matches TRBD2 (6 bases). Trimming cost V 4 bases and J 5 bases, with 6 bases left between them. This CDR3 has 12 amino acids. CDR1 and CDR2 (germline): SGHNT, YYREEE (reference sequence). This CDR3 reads CASSRETGELFF. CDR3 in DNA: TGTGCCAGCAGCCGGGAGACCGGGGAGCTGTTTTTT.

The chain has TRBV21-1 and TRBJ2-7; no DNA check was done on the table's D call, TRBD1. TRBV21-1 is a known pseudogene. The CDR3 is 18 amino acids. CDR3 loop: CASSKFPGTPQFSYEQYV. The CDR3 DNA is TGTGCCAGCAGCAAATTCCCCGGGACGCCTCAATTCTCCTACGAGCAGTACGTC.

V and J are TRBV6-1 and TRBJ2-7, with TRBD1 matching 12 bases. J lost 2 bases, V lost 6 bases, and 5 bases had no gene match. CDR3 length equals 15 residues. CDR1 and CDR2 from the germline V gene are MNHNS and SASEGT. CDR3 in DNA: TGTGCCAGCAGGGCGGGACAGGGGGCTACCTACGAGCAGTACGTC. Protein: CASRAGQGATYEQYV.

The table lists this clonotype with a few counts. The CDR3 spells CASSKDIFYGYTF. In DNA, the CDR3 is TGCGCCAGCAGCAAGGACATTTTCTATGGCTACACCTTC. The chain combines TRBV4-1 with TRBJ1-2; tentatively, D is TRBD1 (5 bases). Germline assignment: CDR1 MGHRA and CDR2 YSYEKL. The CDR3 extends over 13 amino acids. Between the trimmed V and J ends, which lost 5 bases and 4 bases, there was a span of 11 bases.

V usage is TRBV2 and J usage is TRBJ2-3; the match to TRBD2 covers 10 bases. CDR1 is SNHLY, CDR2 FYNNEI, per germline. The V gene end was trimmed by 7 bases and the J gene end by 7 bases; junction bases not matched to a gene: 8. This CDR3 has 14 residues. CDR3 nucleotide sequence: TGTGCCAGCATCCTAGCGGGAGTCGGCCATACGCAGTATTTT. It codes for CASILAGVGHTQYF.

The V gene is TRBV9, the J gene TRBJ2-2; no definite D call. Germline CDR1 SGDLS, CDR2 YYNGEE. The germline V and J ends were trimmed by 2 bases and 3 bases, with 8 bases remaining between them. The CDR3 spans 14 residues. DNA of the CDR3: TGTGCCAGCAGCGTGGCAACTGACACCGGGGAGCTGTTTTTT. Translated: CASSVATDTGELFF.

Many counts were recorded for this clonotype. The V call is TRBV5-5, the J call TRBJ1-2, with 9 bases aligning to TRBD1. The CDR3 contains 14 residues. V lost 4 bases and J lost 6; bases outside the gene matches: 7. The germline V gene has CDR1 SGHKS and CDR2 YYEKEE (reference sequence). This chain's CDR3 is CASSKTGGRDGYTF. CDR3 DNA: TGTGCCAGCAGCAAAACAGGGGGCAGGGATGGCTACACCTTC.

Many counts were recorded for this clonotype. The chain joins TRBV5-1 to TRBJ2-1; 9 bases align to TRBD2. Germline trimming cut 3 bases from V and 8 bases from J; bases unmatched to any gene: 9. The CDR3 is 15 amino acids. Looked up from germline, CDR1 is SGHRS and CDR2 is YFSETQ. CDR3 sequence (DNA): TGCGCCAGCAGCTATAGCGGGAGCAGAACGGATGAGCAGTTCTTC. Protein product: CASSYSGSRTDEQFF. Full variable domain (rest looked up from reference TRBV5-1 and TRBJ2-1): KAGVTQTPRYLIKTRGQQVTLSCSPISGHRSVSWYQQTPGQGLQFLFEYFSETQRNKGNFPGRFSGRQFSNSRSEMNVSTLELGDSALYLCASSYSGSRTDEQFFGPGTRLTVL.

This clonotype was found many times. The CDR3, as DNA: TGTGCCACCAGCAGATATGTCGGGACAGGGATCAATCAGCCCCAGCATTTT. As protein: CATSRYVGTGINQPQHF. The chain employs TRBV15 and TRBJ1-5; TRBD1 agrees at 9 bases. The V gene's germline CDR1 is LNHNV and CDR2 YYDKDF (reference sequence). With V trimmed by 2 bases and J by 3 bases, 8 bases remained unmatched. The CDR3 consists of 17 residues.

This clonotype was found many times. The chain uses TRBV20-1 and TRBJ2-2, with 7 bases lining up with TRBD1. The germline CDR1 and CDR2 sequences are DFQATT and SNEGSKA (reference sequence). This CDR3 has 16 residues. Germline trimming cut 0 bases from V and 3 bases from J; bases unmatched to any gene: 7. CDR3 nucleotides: TGCAGTGCTAGAGACCCTAATACAGGGGACACCGGGGAGCTGTTTTTT. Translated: CSARDPNTGDTGELFF.

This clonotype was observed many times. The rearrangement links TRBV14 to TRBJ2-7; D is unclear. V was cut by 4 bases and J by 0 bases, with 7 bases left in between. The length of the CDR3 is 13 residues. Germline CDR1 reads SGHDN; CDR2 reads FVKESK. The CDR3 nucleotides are TGTGCCAGCAGCCGTTTTAACTCCTACGAGCAGTACGTC. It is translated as CASSRFNSYEQYV.

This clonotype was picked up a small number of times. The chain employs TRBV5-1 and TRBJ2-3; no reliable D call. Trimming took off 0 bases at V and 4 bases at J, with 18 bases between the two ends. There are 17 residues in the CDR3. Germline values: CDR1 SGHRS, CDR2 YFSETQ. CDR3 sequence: CASSLASRTQAPDTQYF. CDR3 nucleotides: TGCGCCAGCAGCTTGGCCAGTAGGACCCAAGCCCCAGATACGCAGTATTTT.

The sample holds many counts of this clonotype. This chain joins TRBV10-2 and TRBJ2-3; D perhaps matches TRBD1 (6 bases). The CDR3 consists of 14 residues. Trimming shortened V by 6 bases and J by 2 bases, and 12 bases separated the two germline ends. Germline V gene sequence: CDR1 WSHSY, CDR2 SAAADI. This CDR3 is CASSPGTLTDTQYF. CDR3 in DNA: TGCGCCAGCAGCCCCGGGACACTCACAGATACGCAGTATTTT.

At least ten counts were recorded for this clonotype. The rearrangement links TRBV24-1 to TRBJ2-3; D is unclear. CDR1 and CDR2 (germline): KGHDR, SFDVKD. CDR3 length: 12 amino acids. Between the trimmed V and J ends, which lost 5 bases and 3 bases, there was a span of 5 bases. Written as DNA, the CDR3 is TGTGCCACCAGTGTAGGGACAGATACGCAGTATTTT. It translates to CATSVGTDTQYF.

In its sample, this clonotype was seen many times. The CDR3 nucleotides read TGTGCCAGCAGCAACACAGGGTATCAGCCCCAGCATTTT. This translates into CASSNTGYQPQHF. This chain joins TRBV5-5 and TRBJ1-5, with D possibly matching TRBD1 (6 bases). Germline CDR1 SGHKS, CDR2 YYEKEE (reference sequence). V lost 4 bases and J lost 5, with 10 bases in between. The CDR3 extends over 13 amino acids.

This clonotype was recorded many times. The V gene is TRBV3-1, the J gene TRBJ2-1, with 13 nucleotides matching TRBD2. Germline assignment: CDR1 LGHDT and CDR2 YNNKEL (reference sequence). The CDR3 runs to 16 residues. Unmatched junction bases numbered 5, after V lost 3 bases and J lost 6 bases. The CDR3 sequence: CASSQGLAGSTNEQFF. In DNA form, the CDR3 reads TGTGCCAGCAGCCAGGGACTAGCGGGATCCACCAATGAGCAGTTCTTC.

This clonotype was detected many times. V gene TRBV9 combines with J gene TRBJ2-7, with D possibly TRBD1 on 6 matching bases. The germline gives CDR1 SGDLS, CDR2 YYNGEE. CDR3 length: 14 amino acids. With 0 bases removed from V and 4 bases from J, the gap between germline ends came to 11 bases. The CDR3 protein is CASSVGSQGYEQYF. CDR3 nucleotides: TGTGCCAGCAGCGTAGGTAGTCAGGGGTACGAGCAGTACTTC.

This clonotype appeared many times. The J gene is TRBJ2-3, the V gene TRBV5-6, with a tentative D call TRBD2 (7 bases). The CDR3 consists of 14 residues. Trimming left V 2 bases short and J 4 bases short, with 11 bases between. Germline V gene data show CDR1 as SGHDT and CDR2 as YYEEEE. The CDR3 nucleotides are TGTGCCAGCAGCTTCCCGGGGGGCGCAGATACGCAGTATTTT. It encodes CASSFPGGADTQYF. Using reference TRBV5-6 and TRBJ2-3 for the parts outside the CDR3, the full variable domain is DAGVTQSPTHLIKTRGQQVTLRCSPKSGHDTVSWYQQALGQGPQFIFQYYEEEERQRGNFPDRFSGHQFPNYSSELNVNALLLGDSALYLCASSFPGGADTQYFGPGTRLTVL.

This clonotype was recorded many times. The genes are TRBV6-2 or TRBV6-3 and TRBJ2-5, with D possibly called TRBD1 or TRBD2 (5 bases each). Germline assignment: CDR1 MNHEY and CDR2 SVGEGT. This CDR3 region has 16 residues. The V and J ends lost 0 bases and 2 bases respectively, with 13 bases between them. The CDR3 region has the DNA TGTGCCAGCAGTTACTCGAGGGGCCGACCACAAGAGACCCAGTACTTC. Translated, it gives CASSYSRGRPQETQYF.

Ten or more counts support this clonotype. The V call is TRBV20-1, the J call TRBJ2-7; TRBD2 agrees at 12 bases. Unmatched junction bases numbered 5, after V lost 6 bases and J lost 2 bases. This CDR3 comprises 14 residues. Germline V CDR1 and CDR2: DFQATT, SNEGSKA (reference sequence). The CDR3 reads CSATGLAGTYEQYF. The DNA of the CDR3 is TGCAGTGCAACTGGACTAGCGGGAACCTACGAGCAGTACTTC.